The clone carrying this T cell receptor beta chain was found many times. Time point described: newly diagnosed GD, antithyroid drugs for less than 3 months. From RNA extracted from PBMCs, the TCR library was made. This record belongs to a study of regulatory T cells in long-lasting Graves disease. CDR3 length: 18 residues. CDR1 is SGHRS, CDR2 YFSETQ, per germline. With 0 bases clipped from V and 0 bases from J, the junction kept 6 bases outside the gene matches. Arm-PCR with iRepertoire HTBI primers amplified the CDR3 regions for these TCR beta libraries. In TCRdb, the multiplex PCR reads were re-called with MiXCR into one record per CDR3 protein. This table has some 450,000 distinct CDR3 sequences, roughly 15% appearing once. These data also formed part of another study, on T cells in Graves' hyperthyroidism and ophthalmopathy.

The specimen comprised peripheral blood mononuclear cells (PBMCs), sampled at new diagnosis, from a patient treated with antithyroid drugs. The chain recombines TRBV5-1 with TRBJ2-3, with 11 bases matching TRBD2. The sequence derives from a woman under 40 with Graves disease. In DNA form, the CDR3 reads TGCGCCAGCAGCTTGGCAACGACTAGCGGGACTAGCACAGATACGCAGTATTTT. Translated: CASSLATTSGTSTDTQYF.